Listed below are T cell receptor beta chains from one sample, sequenced in a study of regulatory T cells in long-lasting Graves disease. TCRdb re-analysed the multiplex PCR reads in MiXCR, keeping a single row per CDR3 protein. The table includes about 290,000 distinct CDR3 sequences, around a fifth detected once. This specimen was peripheral blood mononuclear cells (PBMCs), taken when the disease was refractory, from a patient treated with antithyroid drugs. Every receptor here comes from a female donor with Graves disease. Both conserved end residues are part of each CDR3. A D gene is named only where the DNA matches it firmly. Size tells how often a clone was seen (once, few, many) or the class of an expanded clone, and some rows leave it out.

>TRBJ2-3|TRBV18|NA|NA
CASSPDGSTDTQYF
TGTGCCAGCTCACCTGACGGAAGCACAGATACGCAGTATTTT
>TRBJ1-5|TRBV19|TRBD1|few
CATGSRDRGQPQHF
TGTGCCACGGGGTCCCGGGACAGGGGTCAGCCCCAGCATTTT
>TRBJ2-5|TRBV6-2/TRBV6-3|NA|NA
CASSQSRGIQETQYF
TGTGCCAGCAGTCAATCGAGAGGCATTCAAGAGACCCAGTACTTC
>TRBJ2-7|TRBV28|TRBD1|many
CASSFMSWDRTYEQYF
TGTGCCAGCAGTTTTATGTCATGGGACAGAACCTACGAGCAGTACTTC
>TRBJ2-7|TRBV20-1|NA|NA
CSASGGATYEQYF
TGCAGTGCTAGTGGCGGGGCAACCTACGAGCAGTACTTC
>TRBJ2-7|TRBV7-9|TRBD1|NA
CASSLPDRGAYEQYF
TGTGCCAGCAGCTTGCCGGACAGGGGTGCATACGAGCAGTACTTC
>TRBJ2-7|TRBV20-1|TRBD2|many
CSAHLLAGAYEQYF
TGCAGTGCTCACCTGCTAGCGGGAGCATACGAGCAGTACTTC
>TRBJ1-2|TRBV11-2|TRBD1|many
CASSLDPQGATSKNYGYTF
TGTGCCAGCAGCTTAGACCCACAGGGGGCTACGTCAAAGAACTATGGCTACACCTTC
>TRBJ2-7|TRBV5-1|TRBD1|few
CASRDTGTGGLYEQYF
TGCGCCAGCCGAGATACCGGGACAGGAGGCTTGTACGAGCAGTACTTC
>TRBJ2-7|TRBV7-3|TRBD1|NA
CASSRGQGPNYEQYF
TGTGCCAGCAGCCGCGGACAGGGCCCCAATTACGAGCAGTACTTC
>TRBJ2-1|TRBV20-1|NA|few
CSARGWGSGSYNEQFF
TGCAGTGCTAGAGGTTGGGGGAGCGGCTCCTACAATGAGCAGTTCTTC
>TRBJ2-7|TRBV12-3/TRBV12-4|NA|many
CASSRDRTEQYF
TGTGCCAGCAGTCGCGACAGGACCGAGCAGTACTTC
>TRBJ1-1|TRBV20-1|NA|few
CSAEYGYTEAFF
TGCAGTGCGGAATACGGATACACTGAAGCTTTCTTT
>TRBJ1-2|TRBV27|NA|many
CASSPVGGEDGYTF
TGTGCCAGCAGCCCCGTCGGGGGCGAGGATGGCTACACCTTC
>TRBJ2-7|TRBV4-2|NA|NA
CASSQWGAKSSYEQYF
TGTGCCAGCAGCCAATGGGGGGCCAAGTCGTCCTACGAGCAGTACTTC
>TRBJ2-7|TRBV28|NA|many
CASSILYRVFEQYF
TGTGCCAGCAGTATTCTCTACAGGGTTTTCGAGCAGTACTTC
>TRBJ2-2|TRBV7-8|NA|NA
CASSLSPPGELFF
TGTGCCAGCAGCTTAAGCCCGCCCGGGGAGCTGTTTTTT
>TRBJ2-2|TRBV11-2|TRBD2|few
CASSLGMTSGTNTGELFF
TGTGCCAGCAGCTTAGGAATGACTAGCGGGACGAACACCGGGGAGCTGTTTTTT
>TRBJ2-7|TRBV20-1|TRBD2|NA
CSAVAGGFSEQYF
TGCAGTGCAGTGGCGGGAGGTTTTTCCGAGCAGTACTTC
>TRBJ2-1|TRBV7-9|TRBD2|NA
CASSLSSGSKFF
TGTGCCAGCAGCTTAAGTAGCGGGAGTAAGTTCTTC
>TRBJ1-2|TRBV19|NA|NA
CASSPGGVYCYTF
TGTGCCAGTAGCCCCGGGGGCGTCTATTGCTACACCTTC
>TRBJ1-1|TRBV12-3/TRBV12-4|NA|many
CASSLSASGTEAFF
TGTGCCAGCAGTTTATCCGCCTCCGGCACTGAAGCTTTCTTT
>TRBJ2-1|TRBV5-1|TRBD2|NA
CASSSGTSGRQNEQFF
TGCGCCAGCAGCTCGGGGACTAGCGGGAGGCAAAATGAGCAGTTCTTC
>TRBJ2-3|TRBV30|NA|once
CAWRKGWTDTQYF
TGTGCCTGGCGGAAAGGATGGACAGATACGCAGTATTTT
>TRBJ2-2|TRBV19|TRBD1|NA
CASSSPTGVDTGELFF
TGTGCCAGTAGTTCTCCGACAGGGGTAGACACCGGGGAGCTGTTTTTT
>TRBJ2-5|TRBV19|TRBD2|few
CASSIFGGSFQETQYF
TGTGCCAGTAGTATTTTCGGCGGGAGCTTCCAAGAGACCCAGTACTTC
>TRBJ2-7|TRBV9|NA|few
CASSGDLGELDEQYF
TGTGCCAGCAGCGGGGATTTGGGTGAGCTTGACGAGCAGTACTTC
>TRBJ1-2|TRBV6-5|NA|many
CASSYSAAYGYTF
TGTGCCAGCAGTTACTCGGCCGCCTATGGCTACACCTTC
>TRBJ2-4|TRBV29-1|NA|NA
CSVIVGGADIQYF
TGCAGCGTAATCGTCGGGGGCGCGGACATTCAGTACTTC
>TRBJ2-5|TRBV20-1|TRBD1|many
CRATGVGETQYF
TGCAGGGCGACAGGGGTAGGGGAGACCCAGTACTTC
>TRBJ2-1|TRBV7-2|NA|NA
CASSLGSATYNEQFF
TGTGCCAGCAGCTTAGGATCCGCCACCTACAATGAGCAGTTCTTC
>TRBJ2-7|TRBV7-9|NA|few
CASSLGRGLIYEQYF
TGTGCCAGCAGCCTAGGTCGGGGACTGATATACGAGCAGTACTTC
>TRBJ2-5|TRBV28|TRBD2|many
CASSFGRALAGIPETQYF
TGTGCCAGCAGTTTCGGGCGGGCGCTAGCGGGGATACCGGAGACCCAGTACTTC
>TRBJ2-2|TRBV7-2|NA|many
CASSLEGTNTGELFF
TGTGCCAGCAGCTTAGAGGGGACGAACACCGGGGAGCTGTTTTTT
>TRBJ1-1|TRBV16|NA|many
CASSVIQGMTAFF
TGTGCCAGCAGCGTAATACAAGGGATGACAGCTTTCTTT
>TRBJ1-4|TRBV19|NA|NA
CASSSDSGKLFF
TGTGCCAGTAGTTCCGACTCTGGAAAACTGTTTTTT
>TRBJ2-1|TRBV2|TRBD2|NA
CASSDRSGRGEQFF
TGTGCCAGCAGTGATAGGAGCGGGAGGGGTGAGCAGTTCTTC
>TRBJ2-5|TRBV29-1|NA|NA
CSALQRDRQETQYF
TGCAGCGCTCTCCAGCGGGACAGACAAGAGACCCAGTACTTC
>TRBJ2-2|TRBV28|NA|NA
CASSPDSWDMSGELFF
TGTGCCAGCAGTCCCGACTCGTGGGATATGTCGGGGGAGCTGTTTTTT
>TRBJ1-1|TRBV5-1|NA|many
CASSQVQDTEAFF
TGCGCCAGCAGTCAAGTGCAGGACACTGAAGCTTTCTTT
>TRBJ2-5|TRBV5-1|TRBD2|NA
CASSLGIAGIQETQYF
TGCGCCAGCAGCTTGGGGATAGCGGGAATCCAAGAGACCCAGTACTTC